This T cell receptor beta chain was captured by sequencing in a study of cytomegalovirus exposure and HLA in healthy donors. General observations from the study: Associated with HLA alleles at 0.05 false discovery rate in a later analysis were 17,000 or so TCR beta sequences.

Points on this clone: The antigen is unknown.

Whereas donors were nominally healthy upon sampling, unrecorded immune exposures were probable. The PCR was carried out with 60 Vbeta primers and 13 Jbeta primers. Libraries were prepared by immunoSEQ multiplex PCR; TCRdb keeps only in-frame clonotypes and omits some of them. Among more than 80,000 clones listed, roughly 82% were seen once. The sequencing sample was made of PBMCs. The receptor comes from a man aged 50 or older in good health and CMV-seronegative.

The CDR3 bases are TGTGCCAGCAGGGACAGATACACCGGGGAGCTGTTTTTT. As protein: CASRDRYTGELFF. J is TRBJ2-2 and V is TRBV5-4; possible D gene TRBD1, 6 bases. V dropped 5 bases and J dropped 3 bases, with 8 bases sitting between them. Germline V gene lookup returns CDR1 SGHNT and CDR2 YYREEE (reference sequence). This CDR3 has 13 amino acids.